Presented here are 31 T cell receptor beta chains from one specimen sequenced in a study of T cells in Graves' hyperthyroidism and ophthalmopathy. RNA transcripts gave rise to amplified TCR beta CDR3 regions. TCR CDR3 underwent first-round RT-PCR with the HTBI primer set. TCRdb reanalysed the multiplex PCR reads using MiXCR and keeps one entry per CDR3 protein. The sample has a few hundred thousand distinct CDR3 sequences; 15% to 17% are singletons. Sequencing input: blood. All receptors come from a woman aged 18-35 years with Graves' hyperthyroidism that later progressed to Graves' ophthalmopathy.

This chain joins TRBV6-1 and TRBJ2-7; TRBD2 is a possible D gene (5 bases). The CDR3 consists of 14 residues. The germline V and J ends were trimmed by 8 bases and 1 base, with 15 bases remaining between them. Germline-derived CDR1 and CDR2 are MNHNS and SASEGT. CDR3 DNA sequence: TGTGCCAGCGGGTTCGGCGGGCCTTCCTACGAGCAGTACTTC. Translated: CASGFGGPSYEQYF.

This clonotype has ten or more counts. J is TRBJ2-3 and V is TRBV6-5; D unresolved. This CDR3 is built from 15 residues. The V end was cut by 0 bases, the J end by 0 bases, with 7 bases between. Germline lookup yields CDR1 MNHEY and CDR2 SVGAGI. CDR3 DNA: TGTGCCAGCAGTTACTCAACCGGAAGCACAGATACGCAGTATTTT. The encoded protein is CASSYSTGSTDTQYF.

This clonotype was recorded at least ten times. The chain uses TRBV28 and TRBJ2-1, with TRBD2 matching 8 bases. The length of the CDR3 is 15 residues. Germline V gene sequence: CDR1 MDHEN, CDR2 SYDVKM. V gave up 5 bases and J gave up 7 bases; unmatched junction bases: 10. DNA for the CDR3: TGTGCCAGCAGTCACTTAGCGGGGATGTCAAATGAGCAGTTCTTC. Translating it yields CASSHLAGMSNEQFF.

This clonotype showed up many times. This rearrangement joins TRBV11-2 to TRBJ2-1; the D gene could be TRBD1 or TRBD2 (7 bases each). CDR1 and CDR2 from the germline V gene are SGHAT and FQNNGV. Trimming pared 4 bases from V and 8 bases from J, leaving 15 bases between. The CDR3 loop spans 14 amino acids. The CDR3 coding sequence is TGTGCCAGCAGCTCGGACCAGGGGGGGTATGAGCAGTTCTTC. This translates into CASSSDQGGYEQFF.

A word on this clonotype: Since a much larger clone is just one base distant, this may be a read error. The chain carries TRBV6-5 and TRBJ2-1, with TRBD2 identical over 15 bases. J gave up 10 bases and V 4 bases, and 23 bases lay outside the gene matches. The CDR3 length is 21 residues. The germline CDR1 and CDR2 sequences are MNHEY and SVGAGI. The CDR3 loop is CASSFGGTGLAGGPDSGEQFF. The CDR3 nucleotides read TGTGCCAGCAGTTTTGGGGGGACAGGACTAGCGGGAGGGCCTGACTCTGGCGAGCAGTTCTTC.

This clonotype was found many times. This sequence joins TRBV2 and TRBJ2-2; D not resolved. In germline, CDR1 is SNHLY, CDR2 FYNNEI. The CDR3 contains 14 residues. The V and J ends lost 7 bases and 1 base respectively, with 10 bases between them. The CDR3 reads CASIASGNTGELFF. CDR3 nucleotides: TGTGCCAGCATAGCAAGTGGGAACACCGGGGAGCTGTTTTTT.

At least ten counts were recorded for this clonotype. The chain couples TRBV6-2 or TRBV6-3 to TRBJ2-1; D perhaps matches TRBD1 (6 bases). In germline, CDR1 is MNHEY, CDR2 SVGEGT. V was clipped by 6 bases and J by 0 bases, with 12 bases between them. CDR3 length: 15 amino acids. The CDR3 DNA reads as TGTGCCAGCAGCCGGGACAAAAGCTCCTACAATGAGCAGTTCTTC. Its protein is CASSRDKSSYNEQFF.

Many counts were recorded for this clonotype. The rearrangement links TRBV12-3 or TRBV12-4 to TRBJ2-2, with D possibly TRBD1 on 6 matching bases. V lost 1 base, J lost 3 bases, and 12 bases lay in between. The CDR3 contains 16 residues. CDR3 in amino acids: CASSLGAGVHTGELFF. The CDR3 DNA follows: TGTGCCAGCAGTTTAGGGGCAGGGGTTCACACCGGGGAGCTGTTTTTT.

This clonotype has a count of ten or more. This chain links TRBV28 with TRBJ2-7; 7 bases align to TRBD2. The germline V gene has CDR1 MDHEN and CDR2 SYDVKM. This CDR3 is built from 15 residues. V trimming: 10 bases; J trimming: 4 bases; junction bases outside the gene matches: 16. The chain's CDR3 is CATQEAAGVKYEQYF. CDR3 bases: TGTGCCACCCAGGAGGCGGCGGGAGTAAAGTACGAGCAGTACTTC.

This clonotype was counted ten times or more. This sequence joins TRBV20-1 and TRBJ1-1; D is undetermined. This CDR3 spans 13 amino acids. The V gene lost 3 bases and the J gene lost 0 bases, with 8 bases spanning the gap. Germline assignment: CDR1 DFQATT and CDR2 SNEGSKA (reference sequence). The CDR3 DNA sequence: TGCAGTGCTAGTGTAGTGATGAACACTGAAGCTTTCTTT. This gives the protein CSASVVMNTEAFF.

This clonotype has only a few counts. This sequence joins TRBV30 and TRBJ2-5; D not certain. The CDR3 totals 11 residues. V lost 0 bases and J lost 5, with 4 bases in between. Germline V gives CDR1 GTSNPN, CDR2 SVGIG (reference sequence). This chain's CDR3 is CAWSVVETQYF. The CDR3, as DNA: TGTGCCTGGAGTGTTGTGGAGACCCAGTACTTC.

Ten or more counts support this clonotype. The gene calls are TRBV12-3 or TRBV12-4 and TRBJ1-6; D is uncertain. The CDR3 is 17 residues long. V lost 2 bases, J lost 0 bases, and 11 bases lay in between. The CDR3 sequence is CASSLRQSVSYNSPLHF. The CDR3 DNA sequence: TGTGCCAGCAGTTTAAGGCAGTCAGTCTCCTATAATTCACCCCTCCACTTT.

This clonotype was counted ten times or more. CDR3 amino acids: CASSPYTGGSEAFF. Here the CDR3 DNA reads TGTGCCAGCTCACCGTATACAGGGGGTAGTGAAGCTTTCTTT. The chain uses TRBV18 and TRBJ1-1; 8 positions agree with TRBD1. The CDR3 contains 14 residues. Germline V gene lookup returns CDR1 KGHSH and CDR2 LQKENI. J lost 7 bases, V lost 3 bases, and 7 bases had no gene match. Complete variable domain (other parts from reference TRBV18 and TRBJ1-1): NAGVMQNPRHLVRRRGQEARLRCSPMKGHSHVYWYRQLPEEGLKFMVYLQKENIIDESGMPKERFSAEFPKEGPSILRIQQVVRGDSAAYFCASSPYTGGSEAFFGQGTRLTVV.

This clonotype was observed at least ten times. This chain joins TRBV7-2 and TRBJ2-3; 9 nucleotides line up with TRBD1. The ends lost 2 bases at V and 3 bases at J; junction bases unmatched: 6. Germline V CDR1 and CDR2: SGHTA, FQGNSA. The length of the CDR3 is 16 residues. The CDR3 DNA is TGTGCCAGCAGCTTAACGACAGGGGGTTTTACAGATACGCAGTATTTT. It specifies CASSLTTGGFTDTQYF.

In this sample, this clonotype turned up a few times. The chain carries TRBV19 and TRBJ2-2, with D perhaps matching TRBD2 (5 bases). This CDR3 contains 17 residues. CDR1 is LNHDA and CDR2 is SQIVND in the germline V gene (reference sequence). The V end was cut by 6 bases, the J end by 2 bases, with 19 bases between. CDR3 protein: CASREIRGRRNTGELFF. In nucleotides, the CDR3 is TGTGCCAGTAGAGAGATCCGGGGAAGGCGCAACACCGGGGAGCTGTTTTTT.

This sequence joins TRBV14 and TRBJ2-1; 7 bases are a match to TRBD1. CDR3 length: 15 amino acids. Germline V gene lookup returns CDR1 SGHDN and CDR2 FVKESK. Losses at the gene ends were 4 bases for V and 12 bases for J; bases not matched to a gene: 15. In DNA, the CDR3 is TGTGCCAGCAGCCCTTACAGGGGCGGTATAATCGGGCAGTTCTTC. Its translation: CASSPYRGGIIGQFF.

This clonotype was picked up a small number of times. This chain uses TRBV6-2 or TRBV6-3 with TRBJ2-3; D is unclear. V lost 6 bases to trimming and J lost 0 bases, with 10 bases between them. Per germline, CDR1 MNHEY and CDR2 SVGEGT. The CDR3 sequence is 14 residues long. This CDR3 is CASSGTSSTDTQYF. CDR3 bases: TGTGCCAGCAGCGGAACATCTAGCACAGATACGCAGTATTTT.

This clonotype showed up just a few times. The chain uses TRBV5-4 and TRBJ1-1; TRBD1 aligns across 8 bases. The CDR3 contains 15 residues. The germline V gene encodes CDR1 SGHNT and CDR2 YYREEE (reference sequence). V was pared by 0 bases and J by 11 bases, with 12 bases of the junction left unmatched. The CDR3 nucleotides read TGTGCCAGCAGCTTGGGGGGACAGGCCAAGGTAGGGGCTTTCTTT. Translation gives CASSLGGQAKVGAFF.

V is TRBV6-2 or TRBV6-3 and J is TRBJ2-1, with no clear D. V gave up 6 bases and J gave up 0 bases, with 12 bases separating them. The length of the CDR3 is 15 residues. Germline CDR1 and CDR2: MNHEY and SVGEGT. Written as DNA, the CDR3 is TGTGCCAGCAGAGCCGACGGAAGCTCCTACAATGAGCAGTTCTTC. It specifies CASRADGSSYNEQFF.

There are many counts of this clonotype. J is TRBJ2-7 and V is TRBV7-9, with D perhaps assigned TRBD1 or TRBD2 (5 bases each). Trimming removed 3 bases at V and 6 bases at J, with 9 bases between. Germline loops: CDR1 SEHNR, CDR2 FQNEAQ (reference sequence). This CDR3 is 12 amino acids long. The CDR3 here is CASSFWGSEQYF. CDR3 bases: TGTGCCAGCAGCTTCTGGGGGAGCGAGCAGTACTTC.

The V and J genes are TRBV4-2 and TRBJ2-7; D possibly corresponds to TRBD2 (5 bases). Germline CDR1 and CDR2: LGHNA and YNFKEQ. The CDR3 is 14 residues long. V lost 2 bases, J lost 2 bases, and 10 bases lay in between. The CDR3 bases are TGTGCCAGCAGCCAAAGGACTCCTGCCTACGAGCAGTACTTC. It yields the protein CASSQRTPAYEQYF.

The gene calls are TRBV7-2 and TRBJ1-3; 7 nucleotides match TRBD1. With V trimmed by 0 bases and J by 0 bases, 8 bases remained unmatched. The CDR3 length is 18 residues. Germline V CDR1 and CDR2: SGHTA, FQGNSA. The CDR3 sequence is CASSLAPQGVPSGNTIYF. The CDR3 DNA is TGTGCCAGCAGCTTAGCCCCCCAGGGGGTCCCCTCTGGAAACACCATATATTTT.

This clonotype came up many times. The rearrangement uses TRBV20-1 and TRBJ2-7; D is possibly TRBD1 (6 bases). The CDR3 totals 12 residues. Trimming pared 6 bases from V and 7 bases from J, leaving 16 bases between. Germline CDR1 reads DFQATT; CDR2 reads SNEGSKA (reference sequence). Here the CDR3 DNA reads TGCAGTGCCCCCACAGGGATTTGGGAGCAGTACTTC. It yields the protein CSAPTGIWEQYF.

This clonotype has at least ten counts. The chain combines TRBV2 with TRBJ2-3; D may be TRBD2 (6 bases). Germline loops: CDR1 SNHLY, CDR2 FYNNEI. The CDR3 spans 14 residues. Trimming pared 9 bases from V and 3 bases from J, leaving 16 bases between. In nucleotides, the CDR3 is TGTGCCAGTAAAGAAGGTGGGGGGACAGATACGCAGTATTTT. It is translated as CASKEGGGTDTQYF. Looking up the rest from reference TRBV2 and TRBJ2-3 gives the full variable domain: EPEVTQTPSHQVTQMGQEVILRCVPISNHLYFYWYRQILGQKVEFLVSFYNNEISEKSEIFDDQFSVERPDGSNFTLKIRSTKLEDSAMYFCASKEGGGTDTQYFGPGTRLTVL.

This clonotype appeared many times. The chain joins TRBV12-3 or TRBV12-4 to TRBJ1-1; D gene ambiguous. Trimming stripped 8 bases from V and 2 bases from J, with 9 bases between. The CDR3 sequence is 12 residues long. CDR3 coding DNA: TGTGCCAGCTCACCTTATAACACTGAAGCTTTCTTT. Its protein is CASSPYNTEAFF.

This sequence joins TRBV6-9 and TRBJ1-3; perhaps TRBD1 as D (5 bases). Germline V gives CDR1 MNHGY, CDR2 SVAAGI. V lost 1 base and J 8 bases, leaving 15 bases between the germline ends. The CDR3 totals 15 residues. CDR3 DNA: TGTGCCAGCAGTTATTTTAGGGGCCCCGGGGACACCATATATTTT. Protein: CASSYFRGPGDTIYF.

This clonotype was seen many times. V and J are TRBV6-1 and TRBJ2-1; the D gene is possibly TRBD2 (6 bases). In germline, CDR1 is MNHNS, CDR2 SASEGT. This CDR3 is 15 amino acids long. V lost 6 bases and J 6 bases, leaving 18 bases between the germline ends. The CDR3 protein is CASSQERRASNEQFF. The CDR3 nucleotides read TGTGCCAGCAGCCAGGAACGGAGGGCCTCCAATGAGCAGTTCTTC.

The table lists this clonotype with many counts. The rearrangement joins TRBV7-8 to TRBJ1-6; no firm D call. In germline, CDR1 is SGHVS, CDR2 FQNEAQ. V was clipped by 0 bases and J by 0 bases, with 6 bases between them. The CDR3 is 16 residues long. CDR3 protein: CASSLAYSSYNSPLHF. The CDR3 DNA is TGTGCCAGCAGCTTAGCGTATAGCTCCTATAATTCACCCCTCCACTTT.

As regards this clonotype: A much larger clone sits a single nucleotide away, making a read error possible. This chain links TRBV28 with TRBJ2-7; tentatively, D is TRBD2 (5 bases). Germline CDR1 reads MDHEN; CDR2 reads SYDVKM. The V and J ends lost 10 bases and 6 bases respectively, with 22 bases between them. The CDR3 covers 14 residues. The CDR3 loop is CATLESGNDCEQYF. The CDR3, as DNA: TGTGCCACCCTGGAATCCGGGAACGACTGCGAGCAGTACTTC. The full variable domain, completed using reference TRBV28 and TRBJ2-7, is DVKVTQSSRYLVKRTGEKVFLECVQDMDHENMFWYRQDPGLGLRLIYFSYDVKMKEKGDIPEGYSVSREKKERFSLILESASTNQTSMYLCATLESGNDCEQYFGPGTRLTVT.

Here the CDR3 DNA reads TGTGCCTGGAGGGACAAGAACTCCTATAATTCACCCCTCCACTTT. This translates into CAWRDKNSYNSPLHF. The genes are TRBV30 and TRBJ1-6; TRBD1 is a possible D gene (5 bases). The CDR3 has 15 residues. V lost 3 bases and J 0 bases, leaving 9 bases between the germline ends. Germline CDR1 reads GTSNPN; CDR2 reads SVGIG (reference sequence).

The sample holds many counts of this clonotype. V is TRBV20-1 and J is TRBJ2-1; D unclear. The CDR3 length is 13 residues. V was trimmed by 3 bases and J by 2 bases, leaving 8 bases between them. From germline, CDR1 is DFQATT and CDR2 SNEGSKA (reference sequence). CDR3 protein: CSARALTYNEQFF. In nucleotides, the CDR3 is TGCAGTGCTAGGGCACTTACCTACAATGAGCAGTTCTTC.